This T cell receptor beta chain was sequenced for a study of shared clonotypes between healthy human individuals. Study-wide results and limits: Estimated richness values were generally larger in naive subsets than in memory subsets. The four-donor shared clonotypes exceeded non-shared clonotypes in generation probability, with non-shared ones scoring lower.

With respect to this clone: As yet, its antigen is unknown.

CDR1 and CDR2 (germline): MNHEY, SVGAGI. V was pared by 8 bases and J by 10 bases, with 12 bases of the junction left unmatched. This CDR3 has 14 amino acids. Assay: immunoSEQ multiplex PCR; the TCRdb copy retains only in-frame clones and omits some. Counted here are roughly 720,000 clones, 90% occurring once; the ten biggest clones make up about 33%. Sequencing was performed on memory CD8+ T cells from PBMCs. The subset was: CD45RO+ cells pooled with CCR7-negative TemRA cells. The TCR comes from a man aged 18 to 30 in good health. Some clones in this sample may be carry-over from other donors' samples. The chain is built from TRBV6-5 and TRBJ2-1; 9 nucleotides match TRBD2. CDR3 sequence reads: CASCLAGNGREQFF. As DNA, the CDR3 is TGTGCCAGCTGCCTAGCGGGAAATGGTAGAGAGCAGTTCTTC.